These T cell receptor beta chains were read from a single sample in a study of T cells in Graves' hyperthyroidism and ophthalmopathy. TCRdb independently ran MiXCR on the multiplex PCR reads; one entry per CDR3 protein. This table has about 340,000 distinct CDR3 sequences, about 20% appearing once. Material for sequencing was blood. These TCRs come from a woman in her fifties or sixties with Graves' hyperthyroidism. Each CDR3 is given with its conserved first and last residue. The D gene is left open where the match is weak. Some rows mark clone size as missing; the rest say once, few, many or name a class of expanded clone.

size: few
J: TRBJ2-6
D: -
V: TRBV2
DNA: TGTGCCAGCAGCGACCGACTGACCTCTGGGGCCAACGTCCTGACTTTC
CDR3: CASSDRLTSGANVLTF

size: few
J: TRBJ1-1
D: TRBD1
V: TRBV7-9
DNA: TGTGCCAGCAGCTTAGATTGGGACAGATACACTGAAGCTTTCTTT
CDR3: CASSLDWDRYTEAFF

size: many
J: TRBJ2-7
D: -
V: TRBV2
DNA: TGTGCCAGCAGCCTGGGGAACAACCCGGCCTACGAGCAGTACTTC
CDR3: CASSLGNNPAYEQYF

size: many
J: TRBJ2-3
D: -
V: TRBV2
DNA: TGTGCCAGCGACGTTAACGGAGGCCCCACAGATACGCAGTATTTT
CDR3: CASDVNGGPTDTQYF

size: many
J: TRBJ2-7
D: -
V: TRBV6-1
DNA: TGTGCCAGCCGGAAAGGACTCGTCTCCTACGAGCAGTACTTC
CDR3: CASRKGLVSYEQYF

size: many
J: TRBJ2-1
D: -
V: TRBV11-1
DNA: TGTGCCAGCAGCAAAAGCGGAGCCCCGCCAGTCAGCTTCAATGAGCAGTTCTTC
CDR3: CASSKSGAPPVSFNEQFF

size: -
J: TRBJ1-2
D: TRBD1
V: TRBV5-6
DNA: TGTGCCAGCAGCGCGGACAGGGCCTTTTATGACTATGGCTACACCTTC
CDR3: CASSADRAFYDYGYTF

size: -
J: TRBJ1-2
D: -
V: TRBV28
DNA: TGTGCCAGCAGTTTATTAGGGCCCCGCGGGGGCTACACCTTC
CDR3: CASSLLGPRGGYTF

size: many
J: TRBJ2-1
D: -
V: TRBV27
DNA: TGTGCCAGCAGTTTACAGGGTACCAATGAGCAGTTCTTC
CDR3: CASSLQGTNEQFF

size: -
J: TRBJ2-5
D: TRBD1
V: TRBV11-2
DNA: TGTGCCAGCAGCCCCTATAGACAGGGTGGACGAGAGACCCAGTACTTC
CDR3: CASSPYRQGGRETQYF

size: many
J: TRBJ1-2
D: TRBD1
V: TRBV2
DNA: TGTGCCAGAGGGACAGGGGATGGCTACACCTTC
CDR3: CARGTGDGYTF

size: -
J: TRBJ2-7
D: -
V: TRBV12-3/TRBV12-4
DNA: TGTGCCAGCAGTTTAAGGGATTACTACGAGCAGTACTTC
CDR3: CASSLRDYYEQYF

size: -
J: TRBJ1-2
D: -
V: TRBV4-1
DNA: TGCGCCAGCAGCCCTATGCAGACCTATAAGGGGTTTGGCTACACCTTC
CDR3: CASSPMQTYKGFGYTF

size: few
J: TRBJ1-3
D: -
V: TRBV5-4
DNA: TGTGCCAGCAGCCAAAGCCAGGGAATCGGAAACACCATATATTTT
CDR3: CASSQSQGIGNTIYF

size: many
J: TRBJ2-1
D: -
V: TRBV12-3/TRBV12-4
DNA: TGTGCCAGCAGTTCCCAATACAATGAGCAGTTCTTC
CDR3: CASSSQYNEQFF

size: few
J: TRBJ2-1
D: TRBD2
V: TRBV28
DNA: TGTGCCAGCAGGGTGGCGGGAGGCACCTACAATGAGCAGTTCTTC
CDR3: CASRVAGGTYNEQFF

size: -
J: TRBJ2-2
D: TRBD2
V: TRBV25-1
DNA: TGTGCCAGCAGTGATCAGCCGGGGGGGGTGAACACCGGGGAGCTGTTTTTT
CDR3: CASSDQPGGVNTGELFF

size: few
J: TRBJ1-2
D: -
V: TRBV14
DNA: TGTGCCAGCAGCCAAGACTCCCGGACTTCCTATGGCTACACCTTC
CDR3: CASSQDSRTSYGYTF

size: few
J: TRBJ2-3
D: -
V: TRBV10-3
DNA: TGTGCCATCAGAAGGGGGCGGGACACAGATACGCAGTATTTT
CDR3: CAIRRGRDTDTQYF

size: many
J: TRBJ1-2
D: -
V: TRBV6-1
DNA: TGTGCCAGCAATTCACAGATTAACTATGGCTACACCTTC
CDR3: CASNSQINYGYTF

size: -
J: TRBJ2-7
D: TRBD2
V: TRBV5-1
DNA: TGCGCCAGCAGCTCCGTTAGCGGGACTACGGGGGAGCAGTACTTC
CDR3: CASSSVSGTTGEQYF

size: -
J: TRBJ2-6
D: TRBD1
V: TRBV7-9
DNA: TGTGCCAGCAGCGGACAGGGGAGGGTCTCTGGGGCCAACGTCCTGACTTTC
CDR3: CASSGQGRVSGANVLTF

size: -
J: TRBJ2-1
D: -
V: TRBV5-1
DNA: TGCGCCAGCGGAGAACCGGGGACTGAGCAGTTCTTC
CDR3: CASGEPGTEQFF

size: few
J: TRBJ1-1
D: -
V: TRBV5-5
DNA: TGTGCCAGCAGCACGGGAACTAACACTGAAGCTTTCTTT
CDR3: CASSTGTNTEAFF

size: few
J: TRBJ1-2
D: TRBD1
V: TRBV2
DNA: TGTGCCAGCAGGGACCCGGGACAGGGGACCTTC
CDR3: CASRDPGQGTF

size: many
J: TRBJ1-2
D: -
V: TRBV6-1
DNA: TGTGCCAGCAGTCCGGGACTTGGTGGCTACACCTTC
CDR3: CASSPGLGGYTF